The clone carrying this T cell receptor beta chain was seen just once. Antigen unknown. The sample belongs to a study of T cell responses to AZD1222 COVID-19 vaccine. Study findings and constraints: Spike was spanned by vaccine-associated CD4 TCRs, with dominance at 160-218 and 743-854.

The CDR3 runs to 14 residues. CDR1 GTSNPN and CDR2 SVGIG come from the germline V gene (reference sequence). Trimming cost V 4 bases and J 5 bases; bases outside gene matches: 8. TCRdb's copy holds only in-frame clones and misses some; the assay was immunoSEQ multiplex PCR. The data hold 95,000 to 150,000 clones, with roughly 90% observed a single time. The chain links TRBV30 to TRBJ2-7; 10 bases match TRBD2. The sequenced sample was peripheral blood, obtained on day 0 of AZD1222 vaccination. This receptor was obtained from an adult in good health. CDR3 residues: CAWNGGLAINEQYF. The CDR3 DNA is TGTGCCTGGAACGGGGGACTAGCGATCAACGAGCAGTACTTC.